The rows below give T cell receptor beta chains drawn from one sample of a study of T cell responses to AZD1222 COVID-19 vaccine. Profiling relied on immunoSEQ multiplex PCR, and the TCRdb table lists in-frame clones only, not all of them. The table shows about 120,000 clones, with less than 90% occurring only once. Source: peripheral blood, taken on day 0 of AZD1222 vaccination. The receptors shown here come from an adult in good health. Both conserved end residues are part of each CDR3. The D gene is left open where the match is weak. Size tells how often a clone was seen (once, few, many) or the class of an expanded clone, and some rows leave it out.

TRBD2,TRBJ2-5,TRBV5-1,-,CASRTVAGGLETQYF,TGCGCCAGCCGCACCGTAGCGGGGGGGCTGGAGACCCAGTACTTC
TRBD2,TRBJ2-1,TRBV5-4,-,CASTPSGGVINEQFF,TGTGCCAGCACTCCGAGCGGGGGGGTAATCAATGAGCAGTTCTTC
-,TRBJ1-5,TRBV7-2,-,CASSLEGRLSNQPQHF,TGTGCCAGCAGCTTAGAGGGGCGACTTAGCAATCAGCCCCAGCATTTT
-,TRBJ2-5,TRBV2,-,CASSVRETQYF,TGTGCCAGCAGTGTGCGGGAGACCCAGTACTTC
-,TRBJ1-1,TRBV4-2,-,CASTGGVWNTEAFF,TGTGCCAGCACCGGGGGTGTATGGAACACTGAAGCTTTCTTT
-,TRBJ1-2,TRBV4-2,-,CASSQVTVDYGYTF,TGTGCCAGCAGCCAGGTTACTGTTGACTATGGCTACACCTTC
TRBD1,TRBJ1-1,TRBV6-6,-,CASSPGQGRVVTEAFF,TGTGCCAGCAGTCCGGGACAGGGGAGGGTGGTCACTGAAGCTTTCTTT
TRBD2,TRBJ2-7,TRBV4-1,-,CASSRGPGGTSGRTGEQYF,TGCGCCAGCAGCCGCGGGCCCGGTGGGACTAGCGGGAGAACGGGTGAGCAGTACTTC
TRBD2,TRBJ2-3,TRBV9,-,CASSVVAGGGTDTQYF,TGTGCCAGCAGCGTAGTTGCGGGAGGCGGCACAGATACGCAGTATTTT
-,TRBJ2-7,TRBV14,-,CASSQGQGRTYEQYF,TGTGCCAGCAGCCAAGGGCAGGGACGGACCTACGAGCAGTACTTC
-,TRBJ2-7,TRBV7-9,-,CASSPSGYEQYF,TGTGCCAGCAGCCCTAGTGGTTACGAGCAGTACTTC
-,TRBJ2-7,TRBV6-6,-,CASTTDVGEQYF,TGTGCCAGCACCACGGACGTAGGCGAGCAGTACTTC
-,TRBJ2-7,TRBV2,-,CASSALAGSYEQYF,TGTGCCAGCAGTGCTCTAGCCGGGTCCTACGAGCAGTACTTC
-,TRBJ1-2,TRBV3-1/TRBV3-2,-,CASSQGGDGYGYTF,TGTGCCAGCAGCCAGGGGGGGGACGGCTATGGCTACACCTTC
TRBD2,TRBJ2-2,TRBV5-6,-,CASSFRHSGGAWNTGELFF,TGTGCCAGCAGCTTTCGGCATAGCGGGGGGGCTTGGAACACCGGGGAGCTGTTTTTT
TRBD1,TRBJ1-4,TRBV28,-,CASSLVGGASTNEKLFF,TGTGCCAGCAGTTTAGTAGGGGGCGCCTCAACTAATGAAAAACTGTTTTTT
-,TRBJ2-7,TRBV5-5,-,CASSFEYGYEQYF,TGTGCCAGCAGCTTCGAATATGGCTACGAGCAGTACTTC
-,TRBJ2-1,TRBV12-3/TRBV12-4,-,CASSYATRNEQFF,TGTGCCAGCAGTTATGCTACGCGGAATGAGCAGTTCTTC
-,TRBJ1-5,TRBV4-2,once,CASSPRWGIVNQPQHF,TGTGCCAGCAGTCCTAGGTGGGGGATAGTCAATCAGCCCCAGCATTTT
TRBD1,TRBJ2-3,TRBV28,-,CASSPRTGVSTDTQYF,TGTGCCAGCAGTCCACGGACAGGGGTCAGCACAGATACGCAGTATTTT
-,TRBJ1-4,TRBV19,once,CASSFQGPNEKLFF,TGTGCCAGTAGTTTCCAGGGGCCCAATGAAAAACTGTTTTTT
TRBD1,TRBJ1-2,TRBV14,-,CASSQVRVPTGYYGYTF,TGTGCCAGCAGCCAAGTCCGCGTCCCGACAGGGTACTATGGCTACACCTTC
-,TRBJ2-2,TRBV7-3,medium-sized,CASSRDTNTGELFF,TGTGCCAGCAGCCGGGACACGAACACCGGGGAGCTGTTTTTT
TRBD1,TRBJ1-2,TRBV5-1,-,CASSVYGTGQGYTF,TGCGCCAGCAGCGTATACGGGACAGGGCAAGGCTACACCTTC
-,TRBJ1-2,TRBV6-5,-,CAFRTAAEGGYTF,TGTGCCTTTAGGACGGCCGCGGAGGGTGGCTACACCTTC
-,TRBJ2-2,TRBV5-1,-,CASSLGFRVTGELFF,TGCGCCAGCAGCTTGGGATTTCGGGTTACCGGGGAGCTGTTTTTT
TRBD2,TRBJ2-2,TRBV18,-,CASSPGLAATGELFF,TGTGCCAGCTCACCTGGACTAGCGGCCACCGGGGAGCTGTTTTTT
-,TRBJ1-1,TRBV9,-,CASRASRDTEAFF,TGTGCCAGCAGGGCGTCCAGGGACACTGAAGCTTTCTTT
TRBD1,TRBJ2-5,TRBV4-1,-,CASSQVPGQAVTQYF,TGCGCCAGCAGCCAAGTCCCGGGACAGGCAGTAACCCAGTACTTC
-,TRBJ1-5,TRBV6-4,-,CASSERDNQPQHF,TGTGCCAGCAGTGAAAGGGATAATCAGCCCCAGCATTTT
TRBD1,TRBJ2-1,TRBV5-1,-,CASSLAGQGTYNEQFF,TGCGCCAGCAGCTTGGCCGGACAGGGGACCTACAATGAGCAGTTCTTC
TRBD1,TRBJ2-1,TRBV5-1,once,CASSSGTVGNEQFF,TGCGCCAGCAGCTCCGGGACAGTAGGCAATGAGCAGTTCTTC
TRBD2,TRBJ2-1,TRBV4-3,-,CASSQGISGGYNEQFF,TGCGCCAGCAGCCAAGGAATTAGCGGGGGCTACAATGAGCAGTTCTTC
-,TRBJ2-3,TRBV7-3,-,CASSPSGPDTQYF,TGTGCCAGCAGCCCATCTGGGCCAGATACGCAGTATTTT
TRBD1,TRBJ1-1,TRBV5-6,-,CASSPIFQGANTEAFF,TGTGCCAGCAGCCCAATTTTCCAGGGGGCGAACACTGAAGCTTTCTTT
TRBD1,TRBJ2-7,TRBV6-2/TRBV6-3,once,CASSYGTGGAHYEQYF,TGTGCCAGCAGTTATGGGACAGGGGGTGCCCACTACGAGCAGTACTTC
TRBD1,TRBJ1-4,TRBV14,few,CASSRGTDLNEKLFF,TGTGCCAGCAGCCGCGGGACAGACCTTAATGAAAAACTGTTTTTT
TRBD2,TRBJ2-7,TRBV10-3,-,CAISELAGGPHEQYF,TGTGCCATCAGTGAGTTAGCGGGAGGGCCACACGAGCAGTACTTC
TRBD2,TRBJ2-7,TRBV4-1,-,CASSRTGTSGAYSYEQYF,TGCGCCAGCAGCCGAACCGGGACTAGCGGGGCCTACTCCTACGAGCAGTACTTC
TRBD1,TRBJ2-7,TRBV5-1,few,CASSWGGQGTYEQYF,TGCGCCAGCAGCTGGGGGGGACAGGGAACCTACGAGCAGTACTTC
-,TRBJ2-7,TRBV28,-,CASGPAYEQYF,TGTGCCAGCGGGCCGGCCTACGAGCAGTACTTC
-,TRBJ2-1,TRBV5-4,-,CASSFGGAQFF,TGTGCCAGCAGCTTCGGTGGGGCACAGTTCTTC
-,TRBJ1-4,TRBV5-5,-,CASSFGRISTNEKLFF,TGTGCCAGCAGCTTCGGCCGAATATCAACTAATGAAAAACTGTTTTTT
-,TRBJ1-2,TRBV30,-,CAWLERGFYGYTF,TGTGCCTGGTTAGAGCGGGGCTTCTATGGCTACACCTTC